This TCR beta chain is from a study of shared clonotypes between healthy human individuals. For the study at large: Three CD4 naive, three CD4 memory, two CD8 naive and one CD8 memory plate were used per donor. General study findings and limits: Only a few donors were included, so the genetic and exposure-history diversity represented was limited. Generally, naive subsets came out with larger estimated richness than memory subsets. Rarefaction curves obtained for sorted subsets showed sequencing incomplete despite large depth.

Remarks on this clone: Its antigen is unknown.

Terminally differentiated effector memory CD45RA+ cells were excluded from the naive CD8 cells, which were CD45RO-negative and positively selected for CCR7. Repertoires were generated with immunoSEQ multiplex PCR, while TCRdb's copy carries only in-frame clones and drops some. The sample lists millions of clones; roughly 91% were seen once. After removal of 6 bases from V and 5 bases from J, the junction contained 5 bases not matched to a gene. There are 15 residues in the CDR3. CDR1 and CDR2 from the germline V gene are SNHLY and FYNNEI. This TCR was recovered from a man aged 18-30 years in good health. Some clones in this sample may be carry-over from other donors' samples. The sample was naive CD8+ T cells from PBMCs. The rearrangement links TRBV2 to TRBJ2-1; 12 bases fit TRBD2. The CDR3, as DNA: TGTGCCAGCAGAGCAACTAGCGGGAGGCACAATGAGCAGTTCTTC. Translation: CASRATSGRHNEQFF.